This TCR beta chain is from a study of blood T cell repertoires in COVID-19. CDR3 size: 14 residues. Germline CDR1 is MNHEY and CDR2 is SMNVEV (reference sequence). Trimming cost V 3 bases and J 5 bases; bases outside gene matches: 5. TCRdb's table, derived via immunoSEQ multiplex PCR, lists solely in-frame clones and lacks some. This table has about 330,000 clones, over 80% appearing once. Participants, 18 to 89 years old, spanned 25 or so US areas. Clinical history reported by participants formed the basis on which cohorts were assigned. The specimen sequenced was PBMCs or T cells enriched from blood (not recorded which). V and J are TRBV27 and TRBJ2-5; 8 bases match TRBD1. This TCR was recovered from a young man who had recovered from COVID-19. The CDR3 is CASSFQGAGETQYF. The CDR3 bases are TGTGCCAGCAGTTTTCAGGGGGCTGGGGAGACCCAGTACTTC.